This TCR beta chain was recorded in a study of T cells in Graves' hyperthyroidism and ophthalmopathy. The V and J ends lost 6 bases and 12 bases, in that order; junction bases with no gene match: 5. The CDR3 covers 11 residues. This clonotype occurred many times. Authors of the study amplified TCR beta CDR3 regions from RNA transcripts. HTBI primers were the set used in a first-round RT-PCR of the TCR CDR3. TCRdb re-called the multiplex PCR reads through MiXCR, storing one row per CDR3 protein. The sample has 600,000 or so distinct CDR3 sequences, more than 14% seen once. This chain joins TRBV12-3 or TRBV12-4 and TRBJ1-1; 9 bases fit TRBD1. This TCR was sampled from a woman aged 50 to 65 with Graves' ophthalmopathy. Source material: blood. The chain's CDR3 is CASRGTGLTFF. DNA of the CDR3: TGTGCCAGCAGGGGGACAGGGTTAACTTTCTTT.